This T cell receptor (beta chain) came from a study of T cells after yellow fever vaccination. The study, taken as a whole, reports: The secondary response showed a weaker magnitude and a faster peak, day 5 versus 15. Re-detected after boosting: most primary clones, 96% of CD4 and less than 90% of CD8.

This clonotype has only a few counts. No antigen is known for it. Germline-derived CDR1 and CDR2 are SQVTM and ANQGSEA. This CDR3 comprises 13 residues. The V gene lost 3 bases and the J gene lost 8 bases, with 16 bases spanning the gap. One entry per CDR3 protein, called by TCRdb with MiXCR from the 5' RACE reads. The sample yields roughly 330,000 distinct CDR3 sequences, around 6.8% seen once. The receptor was isolated from a man between 18 and 29 years old who received the YFV17D yellow fever vaccine. The sequenced sample was PBMCs, obtained about 41 days after the first yellow fever vaccination. This chain uses TRBV29-1 with TRBJ1-2; tentatively, D is TRBD1 (6 bases). In DNA form, the CDR3 reads TGCAGCGTTGATATATCTGGGGGCGAAGGCTACACCTTC. Translated: CSVDISGGEGYTF.